This TCR beta chain was found in a study of regulatory T cells in long-lasting Graves disease. V gave up 5 bases and J gave up 0 bases, with 14 bases separating them. Germline CDR1 and CDR2: SNHLY and FYNNEI. This CDR3 comprises 16 residues. The time point is: persistent/refractory GD, antithyroid drugs over 5 years with positive TRAb. The TCR library was made from RNA that had been extracted from PBMCs in TRIzol. In building TCR beta libraries, iRepertoire HTBI primers were used together with Arm-PCR of CDR3 regions. TCRdb passed the multiplex PCR reads through MiXCR, listing each CDR3 protein once. The data show 500,000 to 700,000 distinct CDR3 sequences, around 32% seen once.

Sequences were derived from peripheral blood mononuclear cells (PBMCs), sampled when the disease was refractory, from a patient treated with antithyroid drugs. The TCR was taken from a female donor with Graves disease. The rearrangement links TRBV2 to TRBJ1-5; D call uncertain. DNA of the CDR3: TGTGCCAGCAGTAGGACGGGCAGCAATAGCAATCAGCCCCAGCATTTT. Translated, it gives CASSRTGSNSNQPQHF.